The source of this TCR beta chain is a study of response to subunit inactivated influenza vaccine. The CDR3 is 16 amino acids. Germline CDR1 reads SGHTA; CDR2 reads FQGNSA. V was cut by 5 bases and J by 7 bases, with 20 bases left in between. TCRdb used MiXCR to reprocess the RT-PCR reads, holding one entry per CDR3 protein. The top ten hold approximately 11% of the sample, which has around 600,000 distinct CDR3 sequences, about 11% seen once. This clonotype has just a few counts. The same sample was also studied in work on T cells expressing NK-cell markers. That paper notes: UMIs accompanied the 5'RACE template switching by which TCR beta cDNA was made. Each TCR beta repertoire originated in sorted T cells that were CD3+CD56+NKG2C+, CD3+CD56+NKG2C- or CD3+CD56-NKG2C+. The leading position in the CD3+CD56-NKG2C+ fraction of a few donors also went to these clonotypes. Whether expanded NKG2C+ T cell clones were HCMV specific stayed uncertain.

This TCR was sampled from a man aged 50 to 59 who received an inactivated influenza vaccine. The chain combines TRBV7-2 with TRBJ2-2; a possible D gene is TRBD2 (5 bases). The sample here was PBMCs from blood, taken on the day of vaccination. The CDR3 sequence: CASSLPGVEGVGELFF. CDR3 bases: TGTGCCAGCAGCCTCCCAGGTGTCGAGGGAGTCGGGGAGCTGTTTTTT.